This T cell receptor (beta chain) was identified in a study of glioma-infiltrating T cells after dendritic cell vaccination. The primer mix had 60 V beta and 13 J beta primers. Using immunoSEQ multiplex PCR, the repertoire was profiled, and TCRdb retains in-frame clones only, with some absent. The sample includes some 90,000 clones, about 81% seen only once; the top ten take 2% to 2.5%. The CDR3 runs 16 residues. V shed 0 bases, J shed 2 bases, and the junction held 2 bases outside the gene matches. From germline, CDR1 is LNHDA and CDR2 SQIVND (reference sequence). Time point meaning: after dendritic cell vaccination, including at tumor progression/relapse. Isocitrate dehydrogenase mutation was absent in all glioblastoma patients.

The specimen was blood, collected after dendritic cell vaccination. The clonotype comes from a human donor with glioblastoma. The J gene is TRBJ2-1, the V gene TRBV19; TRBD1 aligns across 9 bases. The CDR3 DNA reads TGTGCCAGTAGTATAGAGGGGACAGGGACCTACAATGAGCAGTTCTTC. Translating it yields CASSIEGTGTYNEQFF. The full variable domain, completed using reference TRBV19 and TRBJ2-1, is DGGITQSPKYLFRKEGQNVTLSCEQNLNHDAMYWYRQDPGQGLRLIYYSQIVNDFQKGDIAEGYSVSREKKESFPLTVTSAQKNPTAFYLCASSIEGTGTYNEQFFGPGTRLTVL.